These T cell receptor beta chains were read from a single sample in a study of T cell responses to AZD1222 COVID-19 vaccine. Here immunoSEQ multiplex PCR was the method, and the copy in TCRdb shows in-frame clones only, minus some. Of fewer than 95,000 clones in the sample, 89% are singletons; the top ten hold approximately 5%. This specimen was peripheral blood, taken 28 days after the second AZD1222 dose. These receptor sequences come from an adult who received the AZD1222 COVID-19 vaccine. The CDR3 runs from the conserved cysteine through the conserved F or W. The D gene is left open where the match is weak. The size field is filled for only some rows; it gives once, few, many or a size class.

NA,TRBJ1-6,NA,TRBV19,CASRTDPMPLHF,TGTGCCAGTAGAACGGATCCGATGCCCCTCCACTTT
NA,TRBJ1-5,NA,TRBV3-1/TRBV3-2,CASSRTDSNQPQHF,TGTGCCAGCAGCCGGACGGATAGCAATCAGCCCCAGCATTTT
NA,TRBJ2-5,NA,TRBV28,CASRFRTSEGETQYF,TGTGCCAGCAGATTCAGGACTTCAGAAGGGGAGACCCAGTACTTC
NA,TRBJ2-2,NA,TRBV5-1,CASRPGQNTGELFF,TGCGCCAGCAGGCCGGGGCAGAACACCGGGGAGCTGTTTTTT
NA,TRBJ2-7,TRBD2,TRBV19,CASSIRLAGLRSYEQYF,TGTGCCAGTAGTATCCGGCTAGCGGGGCTTCGATCCTACGAGCAGTACTTC
NA,TRBJ2-1,NA,TRBV19,CATLGARSSYNEQFF,TGTGCCACCCTAGGAGCTAGGAGCTCCTACAATGAGCAGTTCTTC
NA,TRBJ1-2,TRBD1,TRBV5-5,CASSLARDRNYYGYTF,TGTGCCAGCAGTCTCGCCCGGGACAGGAATTACTATGGCTACACCTTC
NA,TRBJ2-7,NA,TRBV7-8,CASSLNLGAGESEQYF,TGTGCCAGCAGCCTAAACCTGGGGGCGGGGGAGAGTGAGCAGTACTTC
NA,TRBJ1-5,TRBD1,TRBV3-1/TRBV3-2,CASSQWGQGNQPQHF,TGTGCCAGCAGCCAATGGGGACAGGGCAATCAGCCCCAGCATTTT
NA,TRBJ2-7,NA,TRBV7-9,CASSAQQGLYEQYF,TGTGCCAGCAGCGCCCAACAGGGCTTGTACGAGCAGTACTTC
NA,TRBJ2-3,TRBD2,TRBV3-1/TRBV3-2,CASSHQIGAGYDTDTQYF,TGTGCCAGCAGCCACCAAATAGGAGCGGGGTACGACACAGATACGCAGTATTTT
NA,TRBJ2-5,TRBD1,TRBV10-3,CAISDPGQDKEETQYF,TGTGCCATCAGTGACCCTGGACAGGACAAAGAAGAGACCCAGTACTTC
NA,TRBJ2-2,TRBD2,TRBV3-1/TRBV3-2,CASSQAGGVLVGELFF,TGTGCCAGCAGCCAAGCGGGAGGGGTCCTTGTCGGGGAGCTGTTTTTT
NA,TRBJ1-2,NA,TRBV21-1,CASSKTEHRGSYTF,TGTGCCAGCAGCAAAACTGAGCACCGCGGAAGCTACACCTTC
NA,TRBJ2-5,TRBD2,TRBV5-1,CASSSSGGHLSETQYF,TGCGCCAGCAGCTCCTCGGGAGGCCACCTCTCGGAGACCCAGTACTTC
NA,TRBJ1-2,NA,TRBV4-3,CASSQDPAANYGYTF,TGCGCCAGCAGCCAAGATCCCGCAGCGAACTATGGCTACACCTTC
NA,TRBJ2-7,TRBD1,TRBV4-1,CASSLRDRGVYEQYF,TGCGCCAGCAGCCTCCGGGACAGGGGTGTTTACGAGCAGTACTTC
NA,TRBJ2-2,NA,TRBV10-3,CAIRAPGDTGELFF,TGTGCCATCAGAGCCCCTGGGGACACCGGGGAGCTGTTTTTT
NA,TRBJ1-1,NA,TRBV7-9,CASSSSGTPNTEAFF,TGTGCCAGCAGCTCTAGCGGGACCCCGAACACTGAAGCTTTCTTT
NA,TRBJ1-6,NA,TRBV7-9,CASSSLRQSSYNSPLHF,TGTGCCAGCAGCTCGTTGCGACAGAGCTCCTATAATTCACCCCTCCACTTT
NA,TRBJ1-1,NA,TRBV29-1,CSAVGQSTEAFF,TGCAGCGCCGTCGGACAGTCCACTGAAGCTTTCTTT
NA,TRBJ1-2,NA,TRBV5-4,CASSLVSGVTWGYTF,TGTGCCAGCAGCTTGGTTTCAGGGGTGACGTGGGGCTACACCTTC
NA,TRBJ1-1,NA,TRBV4-1,CASSQGGGFTEAFF,TGCGCCAGCAGCCAAGGTGGGGGGTTCACTGAAGCTTTCTTT
NA,TRBJ2-1,NA,TRBV3-1/TRBV3-2,CASSQATRLSSYNEQFF,TGTGCCAGCAGCCAAGCGACCAGGTTGAGCTCCTACAATGAGCAGTTCTTC
NA,TRBJ1-6,NA,TRBV3-1/TRBV3-2,CASSHGGLDSPLHF,TGTGCCAGCAGCCACGGGGGATTGGATTCACCCCTCCACTTT
few,TRBJ1-1,NA,TRBV11-3,CASSPLGGDTEAFF,TGTGCCAGCAGCCCCCTAGGCGGGGACACTGAAGCTTTCTTT
NA,TRBJ1-4,NA,TRBV7-9,CASSFFGTNEKLFF,TGTGCCAGCAGCTTCTTTGGGACTAATGAAAAACTGTTTTTT
NA,TRBJ1-6,NA,TRBV18,CASSRSGEGNSPLHF,TGTGCCAGCTCACGGTCAGGGGAGGGTAATTCACCCCTCCACTTT
NA,TRBJ1-1,TRBD1,TRBV7-9,CASSLRTGGTEAFF,TGTGCCAGCAGCTTAAGGACAGGGGGGACTGAAGCTTTCTTT
NA,TRBJ2-5,NA,TRBV25-1,CASSDSSEGYQETQYF,TGTGCCAGCAGTGATTCGAGTGAGGGGTACCAAGAGACCCAGTACTTC
NA,TRBJ1-4,TRBD1,TRBV5-1,CASKSSGGTNEKLFF,TGCGCCAGCAAAAGTTCAGGGGGGACTAATGAAAAACTGTTTTTT
NA,TRBJ2-7,TRBD1,TRBV6-9,CASSLEGQGLEQYF,TGTGCCAGCAGTTTAGAGGGACAGGGGTTGGAGCAGTACTTC
NA,TRBJ2-3,NA,TRBV20-1,CSARVRDTQYF,TGCAGTGCTAGAGTCCGGGATACGCAGTATTTT
once,TRBJ1-4,NA,TRBV6-4,CASSDSTGKLFF,TGTGCCAGCAGTGACTCGACCGGGAAACTGTTTTTT
once,TRBJ1-2,TRBD1,TRBV7-2,CASSLQRVARGGPGYTF,TGTGCCAGCAGCTTACAACGAGTCGCCAGGGGGGGTCCGGGCTACACCTTC
few,TRBJ2-1,NA,TRBV4-2,CASSQGRGRAYNEQFF,TGTGCCAGCAGCCAAGGGCGGGGACGGGCCTACAATGAGCAGTTCTTC
NA,TRBJ2-5,TRBD1,TRBV12-3/TRBV12-4,CASLTGGQETQYF,TGTGCCAGCCTAACAGGGGGACAAGAGACCCAGTACTTC
many,TRBJ1-1,NA,TRBV6-5,CASTGPQNTEAFF,TGTGCCAGTACGGGACCCCAGAACACTGAAGCTTTCTTT
NA,TRBJ2-1,NA,TRBV9,CASSVDPGLAGLEQFF,TGTGCCAGCAGCGTAGACCCAGGGCTAGCAGGGCTAGAGCAGTTCTTC
NA,TRBJ1-5,NA,TRBV10-3,CAAGRDNQPQHF,TGTGCCGCTGGCCGAGACAATCAGCCCCAGCATTTT
NA,TRBJ1-6,NA,TRBV11-3,CASSLFPNSPLHF,TGTGCCAGCAGCTTATTCCCTAATTCACCCCTCCACTTT
NA,TRBJ1-2,TRBD1,TRBV5-8,CASSWMTGGVYGYTF,TGTGCCAGCAGCTGGATGACAGGGGGCGTCTATGGCTACACCTTC